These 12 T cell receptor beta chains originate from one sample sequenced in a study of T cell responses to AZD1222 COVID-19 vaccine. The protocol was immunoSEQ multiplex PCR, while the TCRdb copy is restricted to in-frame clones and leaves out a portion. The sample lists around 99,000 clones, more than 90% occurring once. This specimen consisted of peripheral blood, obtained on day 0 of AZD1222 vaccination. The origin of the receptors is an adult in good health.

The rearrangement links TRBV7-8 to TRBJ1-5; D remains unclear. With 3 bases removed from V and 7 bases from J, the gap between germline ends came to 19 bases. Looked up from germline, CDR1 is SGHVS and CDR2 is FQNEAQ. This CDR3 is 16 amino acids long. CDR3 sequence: CASSFHLTRVDQPQHF. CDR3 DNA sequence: TGTGCCAGCAGCTTTCACTTGACAAGGGTCGACCAGCCCCAGCATTTT.

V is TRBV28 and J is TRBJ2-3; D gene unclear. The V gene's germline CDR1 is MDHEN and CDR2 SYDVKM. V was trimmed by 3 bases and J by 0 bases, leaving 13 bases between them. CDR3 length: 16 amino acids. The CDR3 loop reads CASSFSGERSTDTQYF. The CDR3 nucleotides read TGTGCCAGCAGTTTTTCGGGTGAGAGAAGCACAGATACGCAGTATTTT.

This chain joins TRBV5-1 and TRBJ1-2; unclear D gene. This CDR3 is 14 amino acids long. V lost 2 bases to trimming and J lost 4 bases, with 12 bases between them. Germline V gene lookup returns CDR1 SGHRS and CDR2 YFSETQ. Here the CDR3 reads CASSFDILGYGYTF. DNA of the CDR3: TGCGCCAGCAGCTTCGACATATTGGGCTATGGCTACACCTTC.

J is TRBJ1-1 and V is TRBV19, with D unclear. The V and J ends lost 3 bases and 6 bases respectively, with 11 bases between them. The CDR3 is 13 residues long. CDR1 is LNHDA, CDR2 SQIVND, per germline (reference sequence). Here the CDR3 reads CASSIVKGSEAFF. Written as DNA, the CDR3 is TGTGCCAGTAGTATTGTAAAAGGGTCTGAAGCTTTCTTT. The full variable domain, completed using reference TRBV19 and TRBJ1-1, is DGGITQSPKYLFRKEGQNVTLSCEQNLNHDAMYWYRQDPGQGLRLIYYSQIVNDFQKGDIAEGYSVSREKKESFPLTVTSAQKNPTAFYLCASSIVKGSEAFFGQGTRLTVV.

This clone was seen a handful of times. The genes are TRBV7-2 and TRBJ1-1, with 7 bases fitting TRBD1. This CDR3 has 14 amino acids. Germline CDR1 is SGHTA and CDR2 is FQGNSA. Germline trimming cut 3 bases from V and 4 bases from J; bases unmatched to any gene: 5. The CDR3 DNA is TGTGCCAGCAGCTTTACAGGGGCGGGCACTGAAGCTTTCTTT. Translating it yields CASSFTGAGTEAFF.

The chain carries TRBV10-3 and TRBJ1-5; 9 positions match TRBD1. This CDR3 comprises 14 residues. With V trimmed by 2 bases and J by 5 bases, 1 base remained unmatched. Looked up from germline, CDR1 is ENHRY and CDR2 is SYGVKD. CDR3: CAISEGDRDQPQHF. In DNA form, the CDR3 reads TGTGCCATCAGTGAGGGGGACAGGGATCAGCCCCAGCATTTT.

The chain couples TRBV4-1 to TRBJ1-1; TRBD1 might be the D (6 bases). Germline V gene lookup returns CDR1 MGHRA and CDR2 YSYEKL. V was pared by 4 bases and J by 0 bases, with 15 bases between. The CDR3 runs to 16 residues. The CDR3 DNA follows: TGCGCCAGCAGCCCCGGAGGGCGGGGGCTGAACACTGAAGCTTTCTTT. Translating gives CASSPGGRGLNTEAFF.

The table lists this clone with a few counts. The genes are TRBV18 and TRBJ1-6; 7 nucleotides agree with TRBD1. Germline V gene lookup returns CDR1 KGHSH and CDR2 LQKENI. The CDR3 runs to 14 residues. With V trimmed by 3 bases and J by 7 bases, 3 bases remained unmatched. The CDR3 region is CASSPDRSNSPLHF. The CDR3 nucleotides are TGTGCCAGCTCACCGGACAGGTCGAATTCACCCCTCCACTTT.

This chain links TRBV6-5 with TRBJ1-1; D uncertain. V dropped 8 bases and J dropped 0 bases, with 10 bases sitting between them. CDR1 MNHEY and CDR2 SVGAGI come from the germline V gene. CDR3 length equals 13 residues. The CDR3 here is CASGVSMNTEAFF. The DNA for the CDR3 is TGTGCCAGCGGGGTCTCCATGAACACTGAAGCTTTCTTT.

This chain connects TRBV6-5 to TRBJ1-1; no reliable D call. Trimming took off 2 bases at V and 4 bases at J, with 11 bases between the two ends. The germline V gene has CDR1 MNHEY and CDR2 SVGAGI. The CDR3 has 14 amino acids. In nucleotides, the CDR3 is TGTGCCAGCAGTTACATCCGAGGGCGCACTGAAGCTTTCTTT. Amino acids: CASSYIRGRTEAFF.

In DNA, the CDR3 is TGTGCCAGCAGCTTATTCGTGAGATTCAGCTCCTACAATGAGCAGTTCTTC. Translating it yields CASSLFVRFSSYNEQFF. The rearrangement joins TRBV7-8 to TRBJ2-1; D unclear. This CDR3 contains 17 residues. V was trimmed by 2 bases and J by 0 bases, leaving 14 bases between them. Germline CDR1 reads SGHVS; CDR2 reads FQNEAQ.

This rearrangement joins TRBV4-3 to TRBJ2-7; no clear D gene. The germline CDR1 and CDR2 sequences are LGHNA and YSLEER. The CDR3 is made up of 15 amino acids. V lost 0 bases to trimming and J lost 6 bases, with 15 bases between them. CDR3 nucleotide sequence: TGCGCCAGCAGCCAAGACGGACCAGGCATAGGCGAGCAGTACTTC. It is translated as CASSQDGPGIGEQYF.